These 30 T cell receptor beta chains share one sample of origin, sequenced in a study of T-cell reconstitution after alpha-beta-depleted transplantation in children (TCRdb year 2016). Library preparation used PCR. This sample was sequenced with an Illumina HiSeq 2500. TCR library preparation used molecular barcoding, with unique molecular identifiers applied to normalize quantification of the TCRbeta repertoire. The public sequencing data were trimmed at Q25 with fastp and processed into clonotypes with MiXCR by TCRdb, which kept only in-frame beta chains. For every CDR3 protein sequence, its rows merge into one entry that carries the most common genes and DNA. Here the sample has 670,000 or so distinct CDR3 sequences; about an eighth occur a single time. The ten top clones hold roughly 0.77% of the sample. In light of the paper, this sample's treatment or condition label describes: allogeneic hematopoietic cell transplantation with graft depleted of TCRalphabeta T cells and CD19 B cells.

This specimen was PBMCs, taken before TCRalphabeta/CD19-depleted stem cell transplant. These receptors came from a girl aged 2 to 9 with congenital amegakaryocytic thrombocytopenia, due to receive a stem cell transplant.

This rearrangement joins TRBV5-1 to TRBJ1-1, with no clear D. Trimming left V 7 bases short and J 1 base short, with 8 bases between. Per the germline V gene, CDR1 is SGHRS and CDR2 is YFSETQ. The CDR3 has 12 residues. The CDR3 is CASRNSNTEAFF. CDR3 coding DNA: TGCGCCAGCCGAAATTCGAACACTGAAGCTTTCTTT.

This clonotype showed up many times. This sequence joins TRBV7-3 and TRBJ2-2; the D is unclear. V was clipped by 5 bases and J by 3 bases, with 10 bases between them. The CDR3 extends over 14 amino acids. Germline V gives CDR1 SGHTA, CDR2 FQGTGA. The CDR3 coding sequence is TGTGCCAGCAGCCTACGCATGGACACCGGGGAGCTGTTTTTT. Protein sequence: CASSLRMDTGELFF.

The chain combines TRBV7-2 with TRBJ2-2; the D gene is possibly TRBD2 (6 bases). Trimming left V 5 bases short and J 5 bases short, with 18 bases between. This CDR3 contains 16 residues. From germline, CDR1 is SGHTA and CDR2 FQGNSA. CDR3 sequence (DNA): TGTGCCAGCAGCCTCGGGAGCGGACCTACGACCGGGGAGCTGTTTTTT. It is translated as CASSLGSGPTTGELFF.

This clonotype was seen at least ten times. This rearrangement joins TRBV20-1 to TRBJ2-7; D possibly matches TRBD1 or TRBD2 (5 bases each). The length of the CDR3 is 15 residues. The V end lost 6 bases, the J end lost 4 bases, and 22 bases lay between the germline ends. Germline loops: CDR1 DFQATT, CDR2 SNEGSKA (reference sequence). CDR3 loop: CSAKPGPTGHYEQYF. The DNA for the CDR3 is TGCAGTGCCAAGCCGGGGCCAACGGGTCATTACGAGCAGTACTTC.

This clonotype was counted at least ten times. The rearrangement uses TRBV15 and TRBJ2-3; TRBD2 is a possible D gene (6 bases). The length of the CDR3 is 15 residues. Germline loops: CDR1 LNHNV, CDR2 YYDKDF (reference sequence). V lost 1 base and J lost 1, with 9 bases in between. CDR3 nucleotides: TGTGCCACCAGCAGAGTAGCGGTTGGCACAGATACGCAGTATTTT. Translating gives CATSRVAVGTDTQYF.

The chain uses TRBV5-1 and TRBJ1-2; TRBD1 might be the D (6 bases). The V end lost 6 bases, the J end lost 3 bases, and 15 bases lay between the germline ends. This CDR3 contains 14 residues. Per the germline V gene, CDR1 is SGHRS and CDR2 is YFSETQ. CDR3 nucleotide sequence: TGCGCCAGCACCGGGGGCGGTGGGGACTATGGCTACACCTTC. Translation: CASTGGGGDYGYTF.

This clonotype occurred many times. The chain links TRBV20-1 to TRBJ2-1; the D gene is possibly TRBD2 (5 bases). Germline CDR1 DFQATT, CDR2 SNEGSKA (reference sequence). The V end was cut by 0 bases, the J end by 3 bases, with 9 bases between. The CDR3 length is 14 residues. Here the CDR3 reads CSARERVLYNEQFF. The DNA for the CDR3 is TGCAGTGCTAGAGAGCGGGTACTCTACAATGAGCAGTTCTTC.

Many counts were recorded for this clonotype. V gene TRBV5-1 combines with J gene TRBJ2-1; 13 positions agree with TRBD2. This CDR3 is 17 amino acids long. In germline, CDR1 is SGHRS, CDR2 YFSETQ. Trimming removed 3 bases from V and 3 bases from J; junction bases left unmatched: 6. The DNA of the CDR3 is TGCGCCAGCAGCTCGGGACTAGCGGGGCCACTCTACAATGAGCAGTTCTTC. Amino acids: CASSSGLAGPLYNEQFF.

This clonotype was counted between two and nine times. The chain uses TRBV7-4 and TRBJ2-4; D may be TRBD1 or TRBD2 (5 bases each). The CDR3 consists of 17 residues. The germline V gene encodes CDR1 SGHVT and CDR2 SQSDAQ. Trimming took 8 bases from V and 0 from J, leaving 20 bases between them. The CDR3 reads CASLMLGEEEAKNIQYF. CDR3 sequence (DNA): TGTGCCAGCCTTATGTTGGGGGAAGAAGAAGCCAAAAACATTCAGTACTTC.

At least ten counts were recorded for this clonotype. The genes are TRBV5-1 and TRBJ1-2, with no clear D. CDR3 length equals 15 residues. The germline gives CDR1 SGHRS, CDR2 YFSETQ. With 1 base removed from V and 3 bases from J, the gap between germline ends came to 13 bases. The CDR3 region is CASSLLEWWDYGYTF. The CDR3 nucleotides are TGCGCCAGCAGCTTGTTAGAGTGGTGGGACTATGGCTACACCTTC.

The chain couples TRBV5-1 to TRBJ2-1, with 8 bases matching TRBD2. From germline, CDR1 is SGHRS and CDR2 YFSETQ. The CDR3 length is 15 residues. J lost 2 bases, V lost 8 bases, and 9 bases had no gene match. Here the CDR3 reads CASKRAGGPYNEQFF. CDR3 DNA: TGCGCCAGTAAAAGGGCGGGAGGCCCCTACAATGAGCAGTTCTTC.

This clonotype was seen repeatedly, ten times or more. This may be a read error: a much more frequent sequence differs by one nucleotide. This rearrangement joins TRBV5-1 to TRBJ2-1, with D maybe TRBD1 (6 bases). Deletions cut 0 bases from V and 5 bases from J, with 6 bases between. The germline gives CDR1 SGHRS, CDR2 YFSETQ. The CDR3 has 13 residues. The CDR3: CASSLGQDNEQFF. The CDR3 DNA sequence: TGCGCCAGCAGCTTGGGACAGGACAATGAGCAGTTCTTC.

CDR3 DNA: TGTGCCAGCAGCCTCTGTACAGGCGAAAACATTCAGTACTTC. The encoded protein is CASSLCTGENIQYF. The chain uses TRBV7-9 and TRBJ2-4, with D possibly matching TRBD1 (5 bases). Germline V CDR1 and CDR2: SEHNR, FQNEAQ (reference sequence). CDR3 length: 14 amino acids. V lost 5 bases and J lost 5, with 13 bases in between.

The chain carries TRBV7-9 and TRBJ2-1; possibly TRBD1 or TRBD2 for D (6 bases each). Germline V gene sequence: CDR1 SEHNR, CDR2 FQNEAQ (reference sequence). The length of the CDR3 is 15 residues. V was shortened by 5 bases and J by 4 bases, with 15 bases between the two germline ends. CDR3 loop: CASSHRAGPYNEQFF. Here the CDR3 DNA reads TGTGCCAGCAGCCACAGGGCGGGGCCTTACAATGAGCAGTTCTTC. Based on the CDR3 plus reference TRBV7-9 and TRBJ2-1, the full variable domain is DTGVSQNPRHKITKRGQNVTFRCDPISEHNRLYWYRQTLGQGPEFLTYFQNEAQLEKSRLLSDRFSAERPKGSFSTLEIQRTEQGDSAMYLCASSHRAGPYNEQFFGPGTRLTVL.

The CDR3 DNA is TGCGCCAGCAGCCAAGATTTCGCGGGAGGCACCCCCAATGAGCAGTTCTTC. Protein sequence: CASSQDFAGGTPNEQFF. The chain combines TRBV4-1 with TRBJ2-1, with 8 positions matching TRBD2. CDR3 length: 17 residues. Trimming took 0 bases from V and 6 from J; bases not matched to a gene: 10. CDR1 is MGHRA, CDR2 YSYEKL, per germline.

A few counts support this clonotype. The chain recombines TRBV18 with TRBJ2-5; 7 nucleotides line up with TRBD1. Germline V gene data show CDR1 as KGHSH and CDR2 as LQKENI. This CDR3 is built from 16 residues. V was pared by 3 bases and J by 1 base, with 8 bases of the junction left unmatched. The CDR3 loop is CASSPLRDRPQETQYF. The CDR3 DNA reads as TGTGCCAGCTCACCCCTCCGGGACAGACCCCAAGAGACCCAGTACTTC.

The chain employs TRBV20-1 and TRBJ1-5; D not resolved. The CDR3 covers 16 residues. Trimming took 3 bases from V and 3 from J, leaving 18 bases between them. CDR1 is DFQATT, CDR2 SNEGSKA, per germline (reference sequence). CDR3 residues: CSARVVTSRPNQPQHF. Here the CDR3 DNA reads TGCAGTGCTAGGGTGGTGACCTCCCGACCCAATCAGCCCCAGCATTTT.

The chain employs TRBV15 and TRBJ2-1, with D perhaps matching TRBD1 (5 bases). The CDR3 totals 16 residues. V lost 1 base, J lost 0 bases, and 10 bases lay in between. CDR1 LNHNV and CDR2 YYDKDF come from the germline V gene (reference sequence). This CDR3 is CATSRGSGPSYNEQFF. The CDR3 DNA reads as TGTGCCACCAGCAGAGGTTCAGGGCCCTCCTACAATGAGCAGTTCTTC.

The J gene is TRBJ1-3, the V gene TRBV18; TRBD1 is a possible D gene (5 bases). Germline V lookup: CDR1 KGHSH, CDR2 LQKENI. CDR3 length: 14 residues. The germline V and J ends were trimmed by 8 bases and 5 bases, with 16 bases remaining between them. CDR3 DNA: TGTGCCAGCGCGCCCCGTGAGGGGCGAAACACCATATATTTT. It translates to CASAPREGRNTIYF.

This clonotype was counted ten times or more. This chain connects TRBV29-1 to TRBJ2-1; D is ambiguous. With 8 bases removed from V and 0 bases from J, the gap between germline ends came to 14 bases. This CDR3 is 14 amino acids long. CDR1 SQVTM and CDR2 ANQGSEA come from the germline V gene. The CDR3 reads CSITPPGSYNEQFF. In DNA form, the CDR3 reads TGCAGCATCACTCCCCCGGGCTCCTACAATGAGCAGTTCTTC.

This clonotype was seen many times. The gene calls are TRBV29-1 and TRBJ2-3; D gene unclear. The V end was cut by 1 base, the J end by 1 base, with 12 bases between. The CDR3 sequence is 15 residues long. From germline, CDR1 is SQVTM and CDR2 ANQGSEA. CDR3 amino acids: CSVEGRLSGTDTQYF. The CDR3 DNA follows: TGCAGCGTTGAAGGACGACTGAGCGGCACAGATACGCAGTATTTT.

Ten or more counts support this clonotype. V and J are TRBV5-1 and TRBJ1-2, with TRBD1 identical over 7 bases. With 0 bases clipped from V and 4 bases from J, the junction kept 6 bases outside the gene matches. The CDR3 has 15 residues. Germline V CDR1 and CDR2: SGHRS, YFSETQ. The CDR3 reads CASSLEGDSLYGYTF. Here the CDR3 DNA reads TGCGCCAGCAGCTTGGAAGGGGACAGCCTCTATGGCTACACCTTC.

This clonotype was picked up a small number of times. The V and J genes are TRBV5-6 and TRBJ1-5, with 7 bases fitting TRBD1. This CDR3 spans 13 amino acids. Germline loops: CDR1 SGHDT, CDR2 YYEEEE. J lost 7 bases, V lost 6 bases, and 7 bases had no gene match. The CDR3 sequence is CASTPTGKQPQHF. CDR3 DNA sequence: TGTGCCAGCACCCCGACAGGGAAACAGCCCCAGCATTTT.

This clonotype was found a few times. The chain recombines TRBV28 with TRBJ2-7; a possible D gene is TRBD1 (5 bases). CDR3 length equals 14 residues. V lost 10 bases and J lost 4, with 20 bases in between. The V gene's germline CDR1 is MDHEN and CDR2 SYDVKM. The CDR3 here is CATSVWGRAYEQYF. In DNA, the CDR3 is TGTGCCACCAGCGTTTGGGGCAGGGCGTACGAGCAGTACTTC. The full variable domain, with the rest looked up from reference TRBV28 and TRBJ2-7, is DVKVTQSSRYLVKRTGEKVFLECVQDMDHENMFWYRQDPGLGLRLIYFSYDVKMKEKGDIPEGYSVSREKKERFSLILESASTNQTSMYLCATSVWGRAYEQYFGPGTRLTVT.

This clonotype was seen at least ten times. The chain combines TRBV29-1 with TRBJ2-3; TRBD1 agrees at 7 bases. The CDR3 totals 16 residues. From germline, CDR1 is SQVTM and CDR2 ANQGSEA. The trim removed 4 bases at V and 2 bases at J, leaving 12 bases unmatched. CDR3 amino acids: CSVVAYPGTATDTQYF. As DNA, the CDR3 is TGCAGCGTTGTGGCCTACCCAGGGACAGCCACAGATACGCAGTATTTT.

This clonotype was seen more than once but under ten times. The chain employs TRBV20-1 and TRBJ2-7, with D perhaps TRBD1 (6 bases). The CDR3 contains 16 residues. The germline CDR1 and CDR2 sequences are DFQATT and SNEGSKA (reference sequence). The V end was cut by 3 bases, the J end by 5 bases, with 23 bases between. CDR3 sequence (DNA): TGCAGTGCTAGGCCCCCCTGGACAGCAGTTTTAAACGAGCAGTACTTC. This gives the protein CSARPPWTAVLNEQYF.

In this sample, this clonotype turned up many times. The chain recombines TRBV20-1 with TRBJ2-7, with D hard to call. This CDR3 is built from 12 residues. The germline gives CDR1 DFQATT, CDR2 SNEGSKA (reference sequence). V was cut by 0 bases and J by 3 bases, with 6 bases left in between. The CDR3 loop is CSARDVGYEQYF. The CDR3, as DNA: TGCAGTGCTAGAGATGTGGGCTACGAGCAGTACTTC.

This clonotype was observed at least ten times. V usage is TRBV5-1 and J usage is TRBJ2-1; 7 bases agree with TRBD2. Per the germline V gene, CDR1 is SGHRS and CDR2 is YFSETQ. Losses at the gene ends were 0 bases for V and 0 bases for J; bases not matched to a gene: 3. This CDR3 is 16 amino acids long. The CDR3 bases are TGCGCCAGCAGCTTGGCCGGCGGGGGCTCCTACAATGAGCAGTTCTTC. As protein: CASSLAGGGSYNEQFF.

The chain has TRBV5-4 and TRBJ2-3; 14 bases fit TRBD2. CDR1 and CDR2 (germline): SGHNT, YYREEE (reference sequence). The CDR3 totals 16 residues. V lost 5 bases and J lost 4; bases outside the gene matches: 6. CDR3: CASRWTGLAGADTQYF. CDR3 nucleotides: TGTGCCAGCAGATGGACGGGACTAGCGGGAGCAGATACGCAGTATTTT.

The chain employs TRBV20-1 and TRBJ2-3; 12 positions agree with TRBD2. Germline trimming cut 0 bases from V and 2 bases from J; bases unmatched to any gene: 12. CDR3 length: 19 amino acids. Per the germline V gene, CDR1 is DFQATT and CDR2 is SNEGSKA (reference sequence). The CDR3 loop is CSARDLRRASGRVTDTQYF. CDR3 sequence (DNA): TGCAGTGCTAGAGACCTTCGACGGGCTAGCGGGAGGGTCACAGATACGCAGTATTTT.